The clone carrying this T cell receptor (beta chain) has a count of ten or more. Germline values: CDR1 SGHRS, CDR2 YFSETQ. With 5 bases removed from V and 6 bases from J, the gap between germline ends came to 12 bases. This CDR3 region has 13 residues. Newly diagnosed hyperthyroidism patients aged 18 to 65 years had disease lasting under 2 months. The sample of blood was obtained at first hyperthyroidism diagnosis (before any ophthalmopathy symptoms). Isolation of PBMCs was performed on 8.5 to 10 ml fresh peripheral blood. Regions amplified from RNA transcripts were the TCR beta CDR3 regions. HTBI primers drove first-round RT-PCR of the TCR CDR3. A single record per CDR3 protein comes from TCRdb applying MiXCR to the multiplex PCR reads. The sample includes fewer than 900,000 distinct CDR3 sequences, 18% of them seen just once. This entry comes from a study of T cells in Graves' hyperthyroidism and ophthalmopathy. On the study more broadly: Peripheral blood samples were taken at initial diagnosis, prior to any treatment.

This chain links TRBV5-1 with TRBJ2-1; tentative D call: TRBD2 (6 bases). This TCR came from a woman between 50 and 59 years old with Graves' hyperthyroidism that later progressed to Graves' ophthalmopathy. The source material was blood. Here the CDR3 DNA reads TGCGCCAGCAGGCGGACGGAGGGCAATGAGCAGTTCTTC. It encodes CASRRTEGNEQFF.